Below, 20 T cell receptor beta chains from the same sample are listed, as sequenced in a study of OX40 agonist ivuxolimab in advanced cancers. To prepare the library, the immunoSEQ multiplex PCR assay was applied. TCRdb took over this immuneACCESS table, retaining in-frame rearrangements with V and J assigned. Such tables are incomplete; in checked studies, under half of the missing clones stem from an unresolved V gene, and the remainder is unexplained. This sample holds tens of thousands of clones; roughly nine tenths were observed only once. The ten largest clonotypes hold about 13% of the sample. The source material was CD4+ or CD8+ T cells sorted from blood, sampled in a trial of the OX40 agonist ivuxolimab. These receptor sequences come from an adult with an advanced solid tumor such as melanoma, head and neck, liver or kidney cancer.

The CDR3 sequence is CATSREPDRLSYEQYF. Here the CDR3 DNA reads TGTGCCACCAGCAGAGAACCGGACAGGCTCTCCTACGAGCAGTACTTC. The rearrangement joins TRBV15 to TRBJ2-7; 7 nucleotides line up with TRBD1. The CDR3 contains 16 residues. Losses at the gene ends were 0 bases for V and 0 bases for J; bases not matched to a gene: 5. Germline-derived CDR1 and CDR2 are LNHNV and YYDKDF (reference sequence).

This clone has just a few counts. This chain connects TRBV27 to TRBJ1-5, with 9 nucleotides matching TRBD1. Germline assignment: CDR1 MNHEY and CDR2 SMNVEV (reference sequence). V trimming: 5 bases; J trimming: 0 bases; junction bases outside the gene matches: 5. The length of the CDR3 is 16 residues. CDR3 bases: TGTGCCAGCAGTCCACAGGGGGCGCGTAGCAATCAGCCCCAGCATTTT. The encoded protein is CASSPQGARSNQPQHF.

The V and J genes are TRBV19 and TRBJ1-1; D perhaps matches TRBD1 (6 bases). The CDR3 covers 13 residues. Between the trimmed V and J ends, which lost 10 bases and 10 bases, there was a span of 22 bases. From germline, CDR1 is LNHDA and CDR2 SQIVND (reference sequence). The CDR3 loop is CATEDWTEGRAFF. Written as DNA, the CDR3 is TGTGCCACCGAGGATTGGACAGAGGGGCGAGCTTTCTTT.

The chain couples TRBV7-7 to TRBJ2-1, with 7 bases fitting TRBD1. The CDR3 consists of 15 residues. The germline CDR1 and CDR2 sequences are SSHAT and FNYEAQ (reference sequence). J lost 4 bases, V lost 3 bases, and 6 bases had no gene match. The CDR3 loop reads CASSFRGSPYNEQFF. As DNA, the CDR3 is TGTGCCAGCAGCTTCAGGGGGTCCCCTTACAATGAGCAGTTCTTC. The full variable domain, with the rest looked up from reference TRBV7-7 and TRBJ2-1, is GAGVSQSPRYKVTKRGQDVTLRCDPISSHATLYWYQQALGQGPEFLTYFNYEAQPDKSGLPSDRFSAERPEGSISTLTIQRTEQRDSAMYRCASSFRGSPYNEQFFGPGTRLTVL.

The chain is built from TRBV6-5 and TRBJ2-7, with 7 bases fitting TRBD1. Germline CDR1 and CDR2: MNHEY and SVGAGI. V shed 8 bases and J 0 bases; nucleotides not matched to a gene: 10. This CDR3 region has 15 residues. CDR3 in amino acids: CASQGDGAVSYEQYF. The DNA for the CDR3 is TGTGCCAGCCAGGGGGACGGGGCAGTCTCCTACGAGCAGTACTTC.

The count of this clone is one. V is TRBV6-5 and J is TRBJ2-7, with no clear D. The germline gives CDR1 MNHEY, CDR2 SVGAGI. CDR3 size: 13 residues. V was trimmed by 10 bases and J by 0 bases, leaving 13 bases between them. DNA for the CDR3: TGTGCCACCACGGACCGGTACTCCTACGAGCAGTACTTC. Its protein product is CATTDRYSYEQYF.

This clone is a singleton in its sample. CDR3 sequence: CASSLGGEQETQYF. In nucleotides, the CDR3 is TGTGCCAGCAGCTTGGGAGGAGAACAAGAGACCCAGTACTTC. The chain is built from TRBV5-6 and TRBJ2-5; no definite D call. This CDR3 region has 14 residues. The germline CDR1 and CDR2 sequences are SGHDT and YYEEEE. V dropped 0 bases and J dropped 2 bases, with 8 bases sitting between them. The complete variable domain, with remaining parts taken from reference TRBV5-6 and TRBJ2-5, reads DAGVTQSPTHLIKTRGQQVTLRCSPKSGHDTVSWYQQALGQGPQFIFQYYEEEERQRGNFPDRFSGHQFPNYSSELNVNALLLGDSALYLCASSLGGEQETQYFGPGTRLLVL.

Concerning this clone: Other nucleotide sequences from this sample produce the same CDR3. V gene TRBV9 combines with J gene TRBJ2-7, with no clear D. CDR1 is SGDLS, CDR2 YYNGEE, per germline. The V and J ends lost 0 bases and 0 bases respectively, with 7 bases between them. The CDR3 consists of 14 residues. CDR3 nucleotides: TGTGCCAGCAGCGTAGGGGCTAGCTCCTACGAGCAGTACTTC. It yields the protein CASSVGASSYEQYF.

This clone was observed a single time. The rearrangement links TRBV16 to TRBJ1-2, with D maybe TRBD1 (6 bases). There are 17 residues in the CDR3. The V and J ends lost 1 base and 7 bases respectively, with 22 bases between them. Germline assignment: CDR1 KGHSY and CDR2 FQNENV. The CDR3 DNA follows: TGTGCCAGCAGCCAATGGGTTGGGGCAGGGGCCCTGGCTGGCTACACCTTC. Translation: CASSQWVGAGALAGYTF.

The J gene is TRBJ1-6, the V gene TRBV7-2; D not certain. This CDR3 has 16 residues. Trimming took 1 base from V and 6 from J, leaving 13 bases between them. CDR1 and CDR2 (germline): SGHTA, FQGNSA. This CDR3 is CASSLEEGFGNSPLHF. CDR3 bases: TGTGCCAGCAGCTTAGAGGAGGGTTTTGGTAATTCACCCCTCCACTTT.

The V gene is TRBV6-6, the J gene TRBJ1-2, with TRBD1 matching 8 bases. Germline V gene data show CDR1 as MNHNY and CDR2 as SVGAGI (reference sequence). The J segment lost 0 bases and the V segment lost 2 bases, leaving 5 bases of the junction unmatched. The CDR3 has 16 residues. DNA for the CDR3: TGTGCCAGCAGTTACCTATGGGACAGGTCTAACTATGGCTACACCTTC. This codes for CASSYLWDRSNYGYTF.

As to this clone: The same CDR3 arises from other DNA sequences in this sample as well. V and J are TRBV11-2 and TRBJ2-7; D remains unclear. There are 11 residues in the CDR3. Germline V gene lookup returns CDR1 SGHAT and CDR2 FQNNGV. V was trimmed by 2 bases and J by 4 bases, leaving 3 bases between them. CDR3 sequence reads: CASSLNYEQYF. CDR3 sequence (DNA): TGTGCCAGCAGCTTAAATTACGAGCAGTACTTC.

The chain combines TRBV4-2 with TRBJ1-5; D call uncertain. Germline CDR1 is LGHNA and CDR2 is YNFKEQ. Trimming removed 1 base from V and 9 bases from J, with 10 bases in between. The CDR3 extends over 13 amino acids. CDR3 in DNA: TGTGCCAGCAGCCAAGCCCTGGATCGGCCCCAGCATTTT. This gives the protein CASSQALDRPQHF.

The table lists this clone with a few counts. CDR3 residues: CASRTPGQGFGYTF. The CDR3 DNA sequence: TGTGCCAGTAGAACCCCGGGACAGGGGTTCGGCTACACCTTC. V and J are TRBV19 and TRBJ1-2; 10 bases are shared with TRBD1. Germline CDR1 reads LNHDA; CDR2 reads SQIVND (reference sequence). Losses at the gene ends were 6 bases for V and 8 bases for J; bases not matched to a gene: 9. CDR3 length: 14 amino acids. The full variable domain, completed using reference TRBV19 and TRBJ1-2, is DGGITQSPKYLFRKEGQNVTLSCEQNLNHDAMYWYRQDPGQGLRLIYYSQIVNDFQKGDIAEGYSVSREKKESFPLTVTSAQKNPTAFYLCASRTPGQGFGYTFGSGTRLTVV.

The CDR3 nucleotides read TGCGCCAGCAGTGAGTCGCAGGGAAGGACTGAAGCTTTCTTT. Translated: CASSESQGRTEAFF. This chain uses TRBV10-2 with TRBJ1-1; D might be TRBD1 (5 bases). The V and J ends lost 0 bases and 5 bases respectively, with 10 bases between them. The CDR3 runs to 14 residues. Germline loops: CDR1 WSHSY, CDR2 SAAADI.

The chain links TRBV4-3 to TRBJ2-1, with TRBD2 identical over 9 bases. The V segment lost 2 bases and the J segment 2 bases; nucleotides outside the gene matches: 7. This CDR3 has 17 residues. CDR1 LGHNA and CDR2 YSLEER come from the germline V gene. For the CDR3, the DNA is TGCGCCAGCAGCCAAATCTTTAGCGGGGGCCCCTACAATGAGCAGTTCTTC. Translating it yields CASSQIFSGGPYNEQFF.

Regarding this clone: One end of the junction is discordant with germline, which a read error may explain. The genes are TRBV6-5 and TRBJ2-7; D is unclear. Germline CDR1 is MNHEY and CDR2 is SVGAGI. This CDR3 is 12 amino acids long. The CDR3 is CASSSSLDDQYF. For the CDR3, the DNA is TGTGCCAGCAGTTCATCGCTAGACGATCAGTACTTC.

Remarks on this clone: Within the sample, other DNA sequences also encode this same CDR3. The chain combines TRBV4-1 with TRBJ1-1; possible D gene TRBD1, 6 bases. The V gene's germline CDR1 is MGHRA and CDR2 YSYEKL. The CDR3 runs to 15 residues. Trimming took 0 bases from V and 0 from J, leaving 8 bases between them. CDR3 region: CASSQDGGVNTEAFF. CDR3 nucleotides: TGCGCCAGCAGCCAAGACGGGGGCGTGAACACTGAAGCTTTCTTT.

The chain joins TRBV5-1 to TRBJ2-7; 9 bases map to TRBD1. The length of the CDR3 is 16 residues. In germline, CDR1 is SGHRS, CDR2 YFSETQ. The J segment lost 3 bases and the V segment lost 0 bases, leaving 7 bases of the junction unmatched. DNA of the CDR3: TGCGCCAGCAGCTTGGCCAGGGACAGGGCTGACTACGAGCAGTACTTC. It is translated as CASSLARDRADYEQYF.

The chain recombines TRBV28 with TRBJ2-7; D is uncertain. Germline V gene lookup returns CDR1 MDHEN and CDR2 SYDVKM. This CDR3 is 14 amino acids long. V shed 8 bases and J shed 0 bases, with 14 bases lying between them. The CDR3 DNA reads TGTGCCAGCGGGTTAACCCGGGCCTCCTACGAGCAGTACTTC. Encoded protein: CASGLTRASYEQYF.